This TCR beta chain was documented in a study of radiotherapy plus CTLA-4 blockade in lung cancer. Overall study context: The study recorded objective responses in around a sixth of patients and disease control in under 35%. The study, taken as a whole, reports: In blood, tumor-derived TCR clones expanded after radiotherapy plus ipilimumab. Interferon-beta and early blood T cell clone dynamics reportedly predicted response best.

Focal radiation plus CTLA-4 blockade with ipilimumab was administered to patients who had chemo-refractory metastatic non-small-cell lung cancer. Germline V gene data show CDR1 as SGHDT and CDR2 as YYEEEE. Trimming took 0 bases from V and 4 from J; bases not matched to a gene: 7. This CDR3 region has 16 residues. For this clone: The target antigen is unknown.

Assay used: immunoSEQ multiplex PCR; TCRdb lists only in-frame clones, some missing. The sample has about 51,000 clones, approximately 80% seen once. The gene calls are TRBV5-6 and TRBJ2-7; the match to TRBD2 covers 10 bases. This TCR came from a human donor with non-small cell lung cancer whose response to radiotherapy plus ipilimumab could not be evaluated. This sample comprised peripheral blood, obtained from a patient treated with radiotherapy plus ipilimumab. DNA for the CDR3: TGTGCCAGCAGCTTGGGGCTAGCGGGAGTAGGGTACGAGCAGTACTTC. Translating it yields CASSLGLAGVGYEQYF.